These 10 T cell receptor beta chains were all obtained from the same sample, sequenced in a study of molecular identifiers for immune sequencing clone quantification. MiXCR, run by TCRdb on the PCR reads, gives a single entry per CDR3 protein. The data contain about 320,000 distinct CDR3 sequences, over 20% of them singletons. Sequenced input: naive CD8+ T cells from blood, with Jurkat cell RNA spiked in. Described subset: FACS-sorted CD8+CD4-CCR7+CD45RA+ naive T cells. The receptors were sampled from a human donor in good health. Some libraries in this study had Jurkat cell RNA spiked in.

This clonotype was counted only a few times. The V gene is TRBV2, the J gene TRBJ1-1, with D possibly being TRBD1 (6 bases). The germline CDR1 and CDR2 sequences are SNHLY and FYNNEI. Trimming shortened V by 4 bases and J by 0 bases, and 12 bases separated the two germline ends. This CDR3 is built from 15 residues. CDR3 residues: CASSGGDKVNTEAFF. For the CDR3, the DNA is TGTGCCAGCAGTGGCGGGGACAAAGTGAACACTGAAGCTTTCTTT.

This clonotype was detected many times. The chain recombines TRBV5-6 with TRBJ1-5; the D gene is possibly TRBD1 (6 bases). The ends were cut back, 4 bases at V and 4 bases at J, with 9 bases in the middle. The CDR3 has 13 residues. CDR1 is SGHDT, CDR2 YYEEEE, per germline. CDR3 coding DNA: TGTGCCAGCAGCCGAGACAGGAATCAGCCCCAGCATTTT. This encodes CASSRDRNQPQHF.

Regarding this clonotype: A clone one base away is much larger, so this may be a read error. The rearrangement joins TRBV5-1 to TRBJ2-1, with TRBD2 matching over 14 bases. CDR3 length equals 15 residues. Germline CDR1 SGHRS, CDR2 YFSETQ. The DNA of the CDR3 is TGCGCCGGCAGCTGGACTAGCGGGGGGCACAATGAGCAGTTCTTC. Protein sequence: CAGSWTSGGHNEQFF.

Points on this clonotype: A much larger clone differs by one base, so this may be a read error. The CDR3 end shows no conserved phenylalanine or tryptophan, and so a read error is likely. The chain joins TRBV20-1 to TRBJ1-2; D is perhaps TRBD1 (5 bases). Trimming removed 7 bases from V and 5 bases from J, with 11 bases in between. The germline V gene has CDR1 DFQATT and CDR2 SNEGSKA (reference sequence). CDR3 length: 11 residues. The CDR3 here is CSVRTPYGYTI. CDR3 DNA: TGCAGTGTACGGACACCATATGGCTACACCATC.

The genes are TRBV4-1 and TRBJ1-5; weak D call: TRBD1 (6 bases). In germline, CDR1 is MGHRA, CDR2 YSYEKL. The V gene lost 5 bases and the J gene lost 4 bases, with 15 bases spanning the gap. There are 15 residues in the CDR3. This CDR3 is CASSIGAGANQPQHF. The CDR3 DNA follows: TGCGCCAGCAGCATTGGGGCAGGGGCGAATCAGCCCCAGCATTTT.

This clonotype occurred once. This may be a read error: a much more frequent sequence differs by one nucleotide. The chain employs TRBV19 and TRBJ2-1, with 8 bases fitting TRBD1. The J segment lost 5 bases and the V segment lost 6 bases, leaving 21 bases of the junction unmatched. This CDR3 contains 19 residues. Germline V gene data show CDR1 as LNHDA and CDR2 as SQIVND (reference sequence). The CDR3 region is CASSWGDRGIASGHNEQFF. As DNA, the CDR3 is TGTGCCAGTAGCTGGGGCGACAGGGGTATAGCTTCGGGCCACAATGAGCAGTTCTTC. Based on the CDR3 plus reference TRBV19 and TRBJ2-1, the full variable domain is DGGITQSPKYLFRKEGQNVTLSCEQNLNHDAMYWYRQDPGQGLRLIYYSQIVNDFQKGDIAEGYSVSREKKESFPLTVTSAQKNPTAFYLCASSWGDRGIASGHNEQFFGPGTRLTVL.

This clonotype has at least ten counts. This chain links TRBV7-8 with TRBJ1-2, with 9 bases matching TRBD1. The V gene's germline CDR1 is SGHVS and CDR2 FQNEAQ. Losses at the gene ends were 3 bases for V and 5 bases for J; bases not matched to a gene: 1. This CDR3 comprises 13 residues. The CDR3 DNA is TGTGCCAGCAGCTTTGGGACAGGGTATGGCTACACCTTC. Its protein product is CASSFGTGYGYTF.

This clonotype was recorded many times. The chain uses TRBV7-9 and TRBJ2-4, with 8 bases lining up with TRBD1. Germline V lookup: CDR1 SEHNR, CDR2 FQNEAQ (reference sequence). With 4 bases clipped from V and 7 bases from J, the junction kept 9 bases outside the gene matches. This CDR3 comprises 15 residues. The CDR3 spells CASSWEETGENIQYF. The CDR3 bases are TGTGCCAGCAGCTGGGAGGAGACAGGGGAGAACATTCAGTACTTC.

This clonotype has at least ten counts. This chain joins TRBV28 and TRBJ2-7; D unclear. The CDR3 extends over 13 amino acids. Trimming removed 3 bases at V and 0 bases at J, with 6 bases between. Germline assignment: CDR1 MDHEN and CDR2 SYDVKM. The CDR3 bases are TGTGCCAGCAGTTTTGCCCCCTCCTACGAGCAGTACTTC. Its protein product is CASSFAPSYEQYF.

Notes on this clonotype: A read error may account for a junction end that differs from germline. This sequence joins TRBV11-1 and TRBJ2-1; 11 bases match TRBD2. The CDR3 extends over 15 amino acids. CDR1 is SGHAT, CDR2 FQDESV, per germline (reference sequence). The CDR3 sequence: CASRLAGGPGDERFF. Written as DNA, the CDR3 is TGTGCCAGCAGATTAGCGGGAGGGCCTGGGGATGAGCGGTTCTTC.